Each of the 30 T cell receptor beta chains below was sequenced from the same sample in a study of vaccination and CD4 T cells after COVID-19. The study sequenced cultured CD4+ T cell DNA using the Oncomine TCR Beta short-read assay. TCRdb passed the PCR reads through MiXCR, listing each CDR3 protein once. The repertoire holds nearly 15,000 distinct CDR3 sequences, with roughly 25% as singletons. Their specific antigens are unknown. Treatment here: roughly 10-day PBMC culture with coronavirus spike peptide pools or control peptides (ViraFEST assay). Sequenced: cultured CD4+ T cells from blood. The receptors stem from a human donor with COVID-19.

The DNA of the CDR3 is TGTGCCAGCAGAGACAGGGGATACTTGAACACTGAAGCTTTCTTT. Encoded protein: CASRDRGYLNTEAFF. J is TRBJ1-1 and V is TRBV5-6, with 8 bases lining up with TRBD1. This CDR3 is built from 15 residues. V trimming: 5 bases; J trimming: 0 bases; junction bases outside the gene matches: 6. The germline gives CDR1 SGHDT, CDR2 YYEEEE.

The chain couples TRBV5-1 to TRBJ1-1; TRBD1 might be the D (5 bases). This CDR3 is 15 amino acids long. Germline assignment: CDR1 SGHRS and CDR2 YFSETQ. The germline V and J ends were trimmed by 0 bases and 0 bases, with 9 bases remaining between them. The CDR3 bases are TGCGCCAGCAGCTTGGAGGGACCGATGAACACTGAAGCTTTCTTT. Translated, it gives CASSLEGPMNTEAFF.

This clonotype was detected only a few times. The chain links TRBV2 to TRBJ2-3, with TRBD2 matching 10 bases. The CDR3 is made up of 16 amino acids. The germline V gene has CDR1 SNHLY and CDR2 FYNNEI. V was clipped by 2 bases and J by 2 bases; unmatched bases: 4. The CDR3 sequence: CASSERAGGFTDTQYF. The CDR3 DNA follows: TGTGCCAGCAGTGAAAGAGCGGGGGGGTTCACAGATACGCAGTATTTT.

CDR3 region: CASSPLETTGSYGYTF. The DNA for the CDR3 is TGTGCCAGCTCACCCCTAGAAACGACAGGGTCCTATGGCTACACCTTC. This rearrangement joins TRBV18 to TRBJ1-2; TRBD1 matches 7 bases. Germline CDR1 and CDR2: KGHSH and LQKENI. V was pared by 3 bases and J by 4 bases, with 11 bases of the junction left unmatched. CDR3 length: 16 amino acids. The variable domain in full, with the rest retrieved from reference TRBV18 and TRBJ1-2, is NAGVMQNPRHLVRRRGQEARLRCSPMKGHSHVYWYRQLPEEGLKFMVYLQKENIIDESGMPKERFSAEFPKEGPSILRIQQVVRGDSAAYFCASSPLETTGSYGYTFGSGTRLTVV.

This clonotype is medium-sized (0.01 to 0.1%) in the sample. The chain couples TRBV6-1 to TRBJ1-6; tentative D call: TRBD1 (6 bases). V lost 6 bases to trimming and J lost 7 bases, with 13 bases between them. In germline, CDR1 is MNHNS, CDR2 SASEGT. The CDR3 has 14 residues. The CDR3 coding sequence is TGTGCCAGCAGAGGGCGGGGGCAGAATTCACCCCTCCACTTT. This encodes CASRGRGQNSPLHF.

This clonotype was recorded a few times. This chain joins TRBV7-9 and TRBJ2-2, with D hard to call. The length of the CDR3 is 15 residues. Germline V CDR1 and CDR2: SEHNR, FQNEAQ (reference sequence). Between the trimmed V and J ends, which lost 3 bases and 1 base, there was a span of 9 bases. The CDR3 DNA sequence: TGTGCCAGCAGCTTTCGAACGGGGAACACCGGGGAGCTGTTTTTT. It codes for CASSFRTGNTGELFF.

The V call is TRBV28, the J call TRBJ2-7, with 9 nucleotides matching TRBD1. The germline gives CDR1 MDHEN, CDR2 SYDVKM. With 8 bases clipped from V and 0 bases from J, the junction kept 5 bases outside the gene matches. This CDR3 contains 14 residues. CDR3 DNA: TGTGCCAGCCGAGACAGGGGGGCCTCCTACGAGCAGTACTTC. It codes for CASRDRGASYEQYF.

This clonotype occurred a few times. The chain recombines TRBV6-5 with TRBJ2-3; TRBD2 agrees at 7 bases. V lost 0 bases to trimming and J lost 5 bases; unmatched junction nucleotides: 8. The CDR3 loop spans 16 amino acids. Germline V gives CDR1 MNHEY, CDR2 SVGAGI. The CDR3 here is CASSYSQRGTVDTQYF. In DNA form, the CDR3 reads TGTGCCAGCAGTTACTCCCAGCGGGGTACGGTAGATACGCAGTATTTT.

This chain uses TRBV27 with TRBJ1-4, with 9 positions matching TRBD1. The CDR3 spans 16 residues. V was clipped by 0 bases and J by 12 bases; unmatched bases: 11. Germline V CDR1 and CDR2: MNHEY, SMNVEV (reference sequence). The CDR3 here is CASSLSQGGQGRQLFF. The DNA for the CDR3 is TGTGCCAGCAGTTTATCGCAAGGGGGACAGGGTAGACAACTGTTTTTT.

This clonotype was counted only a few times. The V gene is TRBV24-1, the J gene TRBJ2-1, with D possibly being TRBD2 (6 bases). Germline lookup yields CDR1 KGHDR and CDR2 SFDVKD. The CDR3 has 15 amino acids. Trimming pared 5 bases from V and 8 bases from J, leaving 18 bases between. Here the CDR3 reads CATSGIGGGLDEQFF. The DNA for the CDR3 is TGTGCCACCAGTGGGATAGGTGGGGGGTTGGATGAGCAGTTCTTC.

This clonotype has just a few counts. The chain uses TRBV6-1 and TRBJ1-1; weak D call: TRBD1 (6 bases). V was cut by 8 bases and J by 12 bases, with 19 bases left in between. Germline V gives CDR1 MNHNS, CDR2 SASEGT. The CDR3 sequence is 12 residues long. The CDR3 DNA reads TGTGCCAGCGGGGGGCACCCGACGGGAACTTTCTTT. Residues: CASGGHPTGTFF.

Only a few counts were recorded for this clonotype. The chain couples TRBV5-1 to TRBJ2-2; 10 bases match TRBD2. The CDR3 is made up of 14 amino acids. V was pared by 7 bases and J by 6 bases, with 6 bases of the junction left unmatched. Germline V gives CDR1 SGHRS, CDR2 YFSETQ. CDR3 protein: CASGLAGEAGELFF. The CDR3 nucleotides read TGCGCCAGCGGTCTAGCGGGGGAGGCCGGGGAGCTGTTTTTT. Drawing the rest from reference TRBV5-1 and TRBJ2-2, the complete variable domain is KAGVTQTPRYLIKTRGQQVTLSCSPISGHRSVSWYQQTPGQGLQFLFEYFSETQRNKGNFPGRFSGRQFSNSRSEMNVSTLELGDSALYLCASGLAGEAGELFFGEGSRLTVL.

This clonotype rates as medium-sized. This sequence joins TRBV20-1 and TRBJ2-3; D gene unclear. The CDR3 length is 16 residues. V lost 5 bases to trimming and J lost 2 bases, with 20 bases between them. The germline gives CDR1 DFQATT, CDR2 SNEGSKA (reference sequence). The CDR3 bases are TGCAGTGCTGAGAGCTACCCCGAATTTACCACAGATACGCAGTATTTT. As protein: CSAESYPEFTTDTQYF.

CDR3 sequence (DNA): TGTGCCAGCAGCCCTCACATGGGGGAAGGGGTTTATAGCAATCAGCCCCAGCATTTT. Encoded protein: CASSPHMGEGVYSNQPQHF. V and J are TRBV5-6 and TRBJ1-5; TRBD1 might be the D (5 bases). From germline, CDR1 is SGHDT and CDR2 YYEEEE. The V and J ends lost 4 bases and 0 bases respectively, with 23 bases between them. This CDR3 region has 19 residues.

The chain is built from TRBV30 and TRBJ1-5; D gene ambiguous. Per the germline V gene, CDR1 is GTSNPN and CDR2 is SVGIG (reference sequence). Trimming took off 0 bases at V and 8 bases at J, with 8 bases between the two ends. This CDR3 has 12 residues. CDR3: CAWSVIGKPQHF. In DNA form, the CDR3 reads TGTGCCTGGAGTGTTATTGGAAAGCCCCAGCATTTT.

This clonotype is classed as medium-sized. The chain carries TRBV24-1 and TRBJ1-5; D possibly corresponds to TRBD1 (5 bases). The CDR3 has 13 amino acids. Trimming cost V 9 bases and J 1 base, with 9 bases left between them. Germline loops: CDR1 KGHDR, CDR2 SFDVKD. The CDR3 nucleotides are TGTGCCACCTCACGGGGGAGCAATCAGCCCCAGCATTTT. As protein: CATSRGSNQPQHF.

This clonotype has only a few counts. The chain is built from TRBV5-4 and TRBJ2-2; D not certain. V gave up 0 bases and J gave up 5 bases, with 8 bases separating them. The CDR3 is 14 residues long. Germline values: CDR1 SGHNT, CDR2 YYREEE (reference sequence). The CDR3 DNA is TGTGCCAGCAGCTTGGAGGTGAAAACCGGGGAGCTGTTTTTT. It encodes CASSLEVKTGELFF.

This clonotype was recorded a few times. The gene calls are TRBV7-2 and TRBJ1-2, with 7 bases aligning to TRBD1. The CDR3 totals 14 residues. CDR1 and CDR2 (germline): SGHTA, FQGNSA. V lost 5 bases, J lost 8 bases, and 11 bases stayed unmatched. The CDR3 loop is CASSPKTGFKGYTF. Written as DNA, the CDR3 is TGTGCCAGCAGCCCGAAGACAGGGTTTAAAGGCTACACCTTC. Combining the CDR3 with reference TRBV7-2 and TRBJ1-2 gives the whole variable domain GAGVSQSPSNKVTEKGKDVELRCDPISGHTALYWYRQSLGQGLEFLIYFQGNSAPDKSGLPSDRFSAERTGGSVSTLTIQRTQQEDSAVYLCASSPKTGFKGYTFGSGTRLTVV.

V usage is TRBV6-1 and J usage is TRBJ1-2; the D is unclear. Germline V gene lookup returns CDR1 MNHNS and CDR2 SASEGT. With 6 bases removed from V and 0 bases from J, the gap between germline ends came to 14 bases. The CDR3 contains 15 residues. The CDR3 nucleotides read TGTGCCAGCAGCGACGATACGGTAGCTAACTATGGCTACACCTTC. This gives the protein CASSDDTVANYGYTF.

This chain connects TRBV7-2 to TRBJ2-2; tentatively, D is TRBD2 (5 bases). Germline V gives CDR1 SGHTA, CDR2 FQGNSA. The V and J ends lost 5 bases and 5 bases respectively, with 15 bases between them. The CDR3 sequence is 15 residues long. This CDR3 is CASSLAGDKTGELFF. CDR3 bases: TGTGCCAGCAGCCTGGCGGGCGATAAGACCGGGGAGCTGTTTTTT.

The chain combines TRBV27 with TRBJ2-1; D ambiguous. Germline V gene sequence: CDR1 MNHEY, CDR2 SMNVEV (reference sequence). The CDR3 sequence is 12 residues long. The V gene lost 6 bases and the J gene lost 1 base, with 4 bases spanning the gap. CDR3 in DNA: TGTGCCAGCAGGGGGTCCTACAATGAGCAGTTCTTC. It translates to CASRGSYNEQFF.

The J gene is TRBJ2-7, the V gene TRBV20-1; D remains ambiguous. The V end was cut by 5 bases, the J end by 4 bases, with 15 bases between. The CDR3 runs 13 residues. The germline V gene encodes CDR1 DFQATT and CDR2 SNEGSKA (reference sequence). DNA for the CDR3: TGCAGTGCTGATGATCTCGGGTTATACGAGCAGTACTTC. This gives the protein CSADDLGLYEQYF.

The chain carries TRBV12-5 and TRBJ1-1; weak D call: TRBD1 (5 bases). Trimming took 0 bases from V and 0 from J, leaving 11 bases between them. The CDR3 extends over 16 amino acids. Germline V gene data show CDR1 as LGHNT and CDR2 as FRNRAP. The CDR3 sequence: CASGLVLNRLNTEAFF. Here the CDR3 DNA reads TGTGCTAGTGGTTTGGTACTTAACAGGTTGAACACTGAAGCTTTCTTT. The full variable domain, its missing parts supplied by reference TRBV12-5 and TRBJ1-1, is DARVTQTPRHKVTEMGQEVTMRCQPILGHNTVFWYRQTMMQGLELLAYFRNRAPLDDSGMPKDRFSAEMPDATLATLKIQPSEPRDSAVYFCASGLVLNRLNTEAFFGQGTRLTVV.

This clonotype has just a few counts. This chain links TRBV12-3 or TRBV12-4 with TRBJ2-3; D gene uncertain. The V and J ends lost 5 bases and 2 bases respectively, with 5 bases between them. The length of the CDR3 is 12 residues. The CDR3 is CASSLYTDTQYF. In DNA form, the CDR3 reads TGTGCCAGCAGTCTTTACACAGATACGCAGTATTTT.

The J gene is TRBJ2-5, the V gene TRBV7-2; 13 positions agree with TRBD2. V was pared by 5 bases and J by 5 bases, with 5 bases of the junction left unmatched. This CDR3 has 15 amino acids. Germline CDR1 and CDR2: SGHTA and FQGNSA. The CDR3 region is CASSPQLAGGETQYF. Here the CDR3 DNA reads TGTGCCAGCAGCCCGCAACTAGCGGGGGGGGAGACCCAGTACTTC.

This clonotype was observed a handful of times. The chain is built from TRBV7-2 and TRBJ2-7; D uncertain. The V gene lost 5 bases and the J gene lost 2 bases, with 13 bases spanning the gap. Per the germline V gene, CDR1 is SGHTA and CDR2 is FQGNSA. This CDR3 is 14 amino acids long. The CDR3 sequence is CASSPPAGAYEQYF. CDR3 in DNA: TGTGCCAGCAGCCCTCCGGCTGGGGCCTACGAGCAGTACTTC.

The chain uses TRBV7-2 and TRBJ1-6; D might be TRBD1 (5 bases). Germline-derived CDR1 and CDR2 are SGHTA and FQGNSA. This CDR3 is 15 amino acids long. The V end was cut by 3 bases, the J end by 3 bases, with 9 bases between. The CDR3 protein is CASSLTANYNSPLHF. In DNA, the CDR3 is TGTGCCAGCAGCTTGACAGCTAACTATAATTCACCCCTCCACTTT.

The chain is built from TRBV1 and TRBJ2-3; the table calls TRBD1, which could not be checked here. TRBV1 is a documented pseudogene. The CDR3 is made up of 16 amino acids. CDR3 coding DNA: TGCACCAGCAGCCGGAGCGGGGGGCAAAGTGTGGATACGCAGTATTTT. This sequence encodes CTSSRSGGQSVDTQYF.

J is TRBJ1-5 and V is TRBV19; TRBD1 matches 10 bases. CDR1 is LNHDA, CDR2 SQIVND, per germline (reference sequence). Losses at the gene ends were 9 bases for V and 11 bases for J; bases not matched to a gene: 13. This CDR3 comprises 14 residues. CDR3 sequence reads: CASKAGTGASAQHF. CDR3 nucleotides: TGTGCCAGCAAAGCCGGGACAGGGGCCTCGGCCCAGCATTTT.

The chain has TRBV6-5 and TRBJ2-3; D remains ambiguous. Germline V lookup: CDR1 MNHEY, CDR2 SVGAGI. The germline V and J ends were trimmed by 1 base and 5 bases, with 1 base remaining between them. This CDR3 has 11 amino acids. Written as DNA, the CDR3 is TGTGCCAGCAGTTACTTAGATACGCAGTATTTT. Its translation: CASSYLDTQYF.